One and the same sample provided the 30 T cell receptor beta chains below, sequenced in a study of cytomegalovirus exposure and HLA in healthy donors. 60 Vbeta and 13 Jbeta primers were used in PCR. Sequencing was performed with immunoSEQ multiplex PCR; in TCRdb, only in-frame clones are kept and a portion is missing. The sample yields roughly 100,000 clones, about 75% seen once. The specimen was PBMCs. Receptors were obtained from a man in his forties or fifties in good health and CMV-seronegative.

The J gene is TRBJ2-7, the V gene TRBV5-1, with 10 bases lining up with TRBD1. Germline CDR1 SGHRS, CDR2 YFSETQ. This CDR3 region has 14 residues. J was trimmed by 2 bases and V by 5 bases; bases with no gene match: 4. The CDR3 protein is CASSPGTGAYEQYF. CDR3 coding DNA: TGCGCCAGCAGTCCCGGGACAGGGGCCTACGAGCAGTACTTC.

The chain couples TRBV25-1 to TRBJ2-6, with TRBD1 identical over 8 bases. Trimming took 5 bases from V and 0 from J; bases not matched to a gene: 9. The CDR3 has 18 residues. Germline CDR1 is MGHDK and CDR2 is SYGVNS. The CDR3 reads CASSRRGTGTSGANVLTF. In DNA, the CDR3 is TGTGCCAGCAGTAGAAGAGGGACAGGTACCTCTGGGGCCAACGTCCTGACTTTC.

This clone turned up a few times. The chain combines TRBV15 with TRBJ2-7; D is uncertain. Trimming shortened V by 0 bases and J by 6 bases, and 12 bases separated the two germline ends. This CDR3 contains 14 residues. CDR1 and CDR2 from the germline V gene are LNHNV and YYDKDF (reference sequence). The CDR3 loop is CATSRDQFPSEQYF. In DNA form, the CDR3 reads TGTGCCACCAGCAGAGATCAGTTCCCTTCCGAGCAGTACTTC.

The J gene is TRBJ2-3, the V gene TRBV11-2; TRBD2 is a possible D gene (5 bases). The CDR3 sequence is 16 residues long. Germline V gene sequence: CDR1 SGHAT, CDR2 FQNNGV. V lost 5 bases and J lost 2, with 17 bases in between. The CDR3 is CASSLVFAGITDTQYF. As DNA, the CDR3 is TGTGCCAGCAGCCTAGTCTTTGCGGGCATCACAGATACGCAGTATTTT.

To note about this clone: One end of the junction is discordant with germline, which a read error may explain. This chain uses TRBV2 with TRBJ2-3; 10 bases agree with TRBD1. Per germline, CDR1 SNHLY and CDR2 FYNNEI. The CDR3 totals 14 residues. For the CDR3, the DNA is TGTGCCAGCAGTCCGACAGGGGGCACCGATACGCAGTATTTT. Translated: CASSPTGGTDTQYF. The complete variable domain, with remaining parts taken from reference TRBV2 and TRBJ2-3, reads EPEVTQTPSHQVTQMGQEVILRCVPISNHLYFYWYRQILGQKVEFLVSFYNNEISEKSEIFDDQFSVERPDGSNFTLKIRSTKLEDSAMYFCASSPTGGTDTQYFGPGTRLTVL.

This clone has more than one count but fewer than ten. The rearrangement joins TRBV6-1 to TRBJ1-3; no definite D call. The CDR3 consists of 14 residues. Germline loops: CDR1 MNHNS, CDR2 SASEGT. V was shortened by 6 bases and J by 2 bases, with 11 bases between the two germline ends. CDR3 coding DNA: TGTGCCAGCAGGGAGAGATACACTGGAAACACCATATATTTT. Its protein is CASRERYTGNTIYF.

This clone was found a few times. V gene TRBV9 combines with J gene TRBJ2-3, with a possible D match to TRBD1 (7 bases). In germline, CDR1 is SGDLS, CDR2 YYNGEE. V was trimmed by 4 bases and J by 6 bases, leaving 18 bases between them. This CDR3 has 15 residues. DNA for the CDR3: TGTGCCAGCAGCCACCAGGGGGGCAGTTTGGATACGCAGTATTTT. Translating it yields CASSHQGGSLDTQYF.

This chain uses TRBV7-6 with TRBJ1-3, with 7 bases identical to TRBD1. V lost 5 bases to trimming and J lost 0 bases; unmatched junction nucleotides: 10. This CDR3 has 17 residues. Germline values: CDR1 SGHVS, CDR2 FNYEAQ. The CDR3 reads CASSTRQGFSSGNTIYF. Written as DNA, the CDR3 is TGTGCCAGCAGCACCCGACAGGGCTTCAGCTCTGGAAACACCATATATTTT.

This chain uses TRBV7-9 with TRBJ2-2, with D perhaps TRBD1 (6 bases). Germline V gene lookup returns CDR1 SEHNR and CDR2 FQNEAQ (reference sequence). V was clipped by 4 bases and J by 2 bases, with 8 bases between them. The CDR3 is 14 residues long. The CDR3 nucleotides are TGTGCCAGCAGCTCACAGGGAAACACCGGGGAGCTGTTTTTT. It specifies CASSSQGNTGELFF. The full variable domain, rest sourced from reference TRBV7-9 and TRBJ2-2, is DTGVSQNPRHKITKRGQNVTFRCDPISEHNRLYWYRQTLGQGPEFLTYFQNEAQLEKSRLLSDRFSAERPKGSFSTLEIQRTEQGDSAMYLCASSSQGNTGELFFGEGSRLTVL.

The rearrangement joins TRBV5-4 to TRBJ1-2; no clear D. Germline V gene lookup returns CDR1 SGHNT and CDR2 YYREEE (reference sequence). V lost 4 bases to trimming and J lost 8 bases, with 9 bases between them. CDR3 size: 11 residues. CDR3 loop: CASSQGRGYTF. The CDR3 nucleotides read TGTGCCAGCAGCCAAGGGAGGGGCTACACCTTC. The full variable domain, in which reference TRBV5-4 and TRBJ1-2 provide the parts outside the CDR3, is ETGVTQSPTHLIKTRGQQVTLRCSSQSGHNTVSWYQQALGQGPQFIFQYYREEENGRGNFPPRFSGLQFPNYSSELNVNALELDDSALYLCASSQGRGYTFGSGTRLTVV.

The chain carries TRBV5-1 and TRBJ2-1; TRBD2 agrees at 15 bases. CDR1 and CDR2 from the germline V gene are SGHRS and YFSETQ. The V and J ends lost 0 bases and 9 bases, in that order; junction bases with no gene match: 4. This CDR3 is built from 16 residues. CDR3 amino acids: CASSLAGLAGGREQFF. In DNA, the CDR3 is TGCGCCAGCAGCTTGGCCGGACTAGCGGGGGGGCGTGAGCAGTTCTTC.

J is TRBJ2-7 and V is TRBV6-5; D is undetermined. There are 12 residues in the CDR3. V lost 5 bases and J 7 bases, leaving 12 bases between the germline ends. Germline CDR1 and CDR2: MNHEY and SVGAGI. CDR3 amino acids: CASSRLRGEQYF. The CDR3, as DNA: TGTGCCAGCAGTCGGCTCAGAGGTGAGCAGTACTTC.

This chain links TRBV6-4 with TRBJ2-1; 10 positions agree with TRBD1. The CDR3 consists of 16 residues. J lost 6 bases, V lost 0 bases, and 5 bases had no gene match. CDR1 and CDR2 from the germline V gene are MRHNA and SNTAGT. The chain's CDR3 is CASSDSRTGGLNEQFF. The DNA for the CDR3 is TGTGCCAGCAGTGACTCTAGGACAGGGGGTCTCAATGAGCAGTTCTTC.

The V call is TRBV5-4, the J call TRBJ2-2, with 15 nucleotides matching TRBD2. V lost 2 bases, J lost 6 bases, and 11 bases stayed unmatched. CDR3 length: 19 residues. Germline lookup yields CDR1 SGHNT and CDR2 YYREEE (reference sequence). The CDR3 sequence is CASSFGLAGGLRGPGELFF. DNA of the CDR3: TGTGCCAGCAGCTTTGGACTAGCGGGGGGGCTCAGGGGACCCGGGGAGCTGTTTTTT.

The chain couples TRBV27 to TRBJ2-7, with D tentatively TRBD2 (5 bases). The CDR3 runs 14 residues. Germline CDR1 MNHEY, CDR2 SMNVEV (reference sequence). Trimming left V 4 bases short and J 2 bases short, with 12 bases between. The CDR3 DNA reads TGTGCCAGCAGTTCTACTAGGGCTACCTACGAGCAGTACTTC. Translated, it gives CASSSTRATYEQYF.

The V call is TRBV4-1, the J call TRBJ2-5, with 13 bases identical to TRBD2. The DNA end lines up better with TRBJ2-7; the J call may be wrong. The length of the CDR3 is 15 residues. The V gene's germline CDR1 is MGHRA and CDR2 YSYEKL. CDR3 sequence: CASSLLTSGRYEQYF. The CDR3 bases are TGCGCCAGCAGCCTATTGACTAGCGGGAGGTACGAGCAGTACTTC.

This clone was observed at least ten times. The chain uses TRBV29-1 and TRBJ1-2; tentative D call: TRBD1 (6 bases). The germline V gene has CDR1 SQVTM and CDR2 ANQGSEA. The CDR3 is 12 residues long. V shed 4 bases and J shed 5 bases, with 11 bases lying between them. CDR3 region: CSVGGQGYGYTF. Here the CDR3 DNA reads TGCAGCGTTGGGGGCCAGGGGTATGGCTACACCTTC.

The V call is TRBV4-2, the J call TRBJ2-3; TRBD2 matches 13 bases. Germline V gene lookup returns CDR1 LGHNA and CDR2 YNFKEQ. V was pared by 0 bases and J by 2 bases, with 5 bases of the junction left unmatched. The CDR3 is 18 residues long. CDR3 coding DNA: TGTGCCAGCAGCCAAGATGACGGGACTAGCGGGGCCACAGATACGCAGTATTTT. Encoded protein: CASSQDDGTSGATDTQYF.

J is TRBJ2-1 and V is TRBV19; 11 nucleotides align to TRBD2. Germline-derived CDR1 and CDR2 are LNHDA and SQIVND (reference sequence). With 6 bases clipped from V and 4 bases from J, the junction kept 5 bases outside the gene matches. This CDR3 has 15 amino acids. The CDR3 loop is CASSPTSGGYNEQFF. The CDR3 nucleotides read TGTGCCAGTAGCCCTACTAGCGGGGGTTACAATGAGCAGTTCTTC.

This clone was counted a few times. The chain joins TRBV5-1 to TRBJ2-5; 8 nucleotides agree with TRBD1. The CDR3 is 13 amino acids. Germline V gene lookup returns CDR1 SGHRS and CDR2 YFSETQ. V was clipped by 0 bases and J by 7 bases; unmatched bases: 2. CDR3 sequence reads: CASSLETGGTQYF. The DNA of the CDR3 is TGCGCCAGCAGCTTGGAAACAGGGGGGACCCAGTACTTC.

The rearrangement links TRBV10-2 to TRBJ2-3; weak D call: TRBD1 (6 bases). There are 14 residues in the CDR3. CDR1 and CDR2 from the germline V gene are WSHSY and SAAADI. The ends were cut back, 11 bases at V and 3 bases at J, with 18 bases in the middle. The CDR3: CAGSREGGTDTQYF. For the CDR3, the DNA is TGCGCCGGCTCCCGGGAAGGGGGTACAGATACGCAGTATTTT.

This clone was counted once. The CDR3 loop reads CATSRGGLAGNTGELFF. Written as DNA, the CDR3 is TGTGCCACCAGCAGAGGGGGACTAGCGGGAAACACCGGGGAGCTGTTTTTT. The V gene is TRBV15, the J gene TRBJ2-2; 13 nucleotides match TRBD2. The V gene's germline CDR1 is LNHNV and CDR2 YYDKDF (reference sequence). V dropped 1 base and J dropped 2; count of bases not matched to a gene: 1. CDR3 length equals 17 residues.

A few counts support this clone. The chain carries TRBV5-4 and TRBJ1-4; D unresolved. V was trimmed by 7 bases and J by 4 bases, leaving 11 bases between them. The CDR3 loop spans 13 amino acids. The germline V gene has CDR1 SGHNT and CDR2 YYREEE (reference sequence). In DNA form, the CDR3 reads TGTGCCAGCTTTAACAGAGATAATGAAAAACTGTTTTTT. It codes for CASFNRDNEKLFF.

The chain joins TRBV19 to TRBJ1-4; D ambiguous. V was pared by 5 bases and J by 8 bases, with 12 bases between. CDR3 length: 13 amino acids. Germline V CDR1 and CDR2: LNHDA, SQIVND (reference sequence). CDR3 nucleotides: TGTGCCAGTAGTGCCCGCTATTGGGAAAAACTGTTTTTT. This codes for CASSARYWEKLFF. The whole variable domain, remainder taken from reference TRBV19 and TRBJ1-4, is DGGITQSPKYLFRKEGQNVTLSCEQNLNHDAMYWYRQDPGQGLRLIYYSQIVNDFQKGDIAEGYSVSREKKESFPLTVTSAQKNPTAFYLCASSARYWEKLFFGSGTQLSVL.

The rearrangement uses TRBV9 and TRBJ1-4; a weak D match, TRBD1 (6 bases). V dropped 3 bases and J dropped 7 bases, with 13 bases sitting between them. Germline V CDR1 and CDR2: SGDLS, YYNGEE. The CDR3 covers 14 residues. The CDR3, as DNA: TGTGCCAGCAGCGCACAGGGCTCAAGTGAAAAACTGTTTTTT. This translates into CASSAQGSSEKLFF. Full variable domain (rest looked up from reference TRBV9 and TRBJ1-4): DSGVTQTPKHLITATGQRVTLRCSPRSGDLSVYWYQQSLDQGLQFLIQYYNGEERAKGNILERFSAQQFPDLHSELNLSSLELGDSALYFCASSAQGSSEKLFFGSGTQLSVL.

The V and J genes are TRBV4-2 and TRBJ2-3; TRBD2 matches at 11 bases. The J segment lost 5 bases and the V segment lost 4 bases, leaving 8 bases of the junction unmatched. This CDR3 has 16 residues. Germline-derived CDR1 and CDR2 are LGHNA and YNFKEQ. The CDR3 nucleotides read TGTGCCAGCAGCCCTTTAGCGGGGGGGCGGGGAGATACGCAGTATTTT. Translated, it gives CASSPLAGGRGDTQYF.

V is TRBV29-1 and J is TRBJ2-7, with 11 bases matching TRBD2. The CDR3 is 14 residues long. Trimming removed 2 bases from V and 6 bases from J; junction bases left unmatched: 6. The germline gives CDR1 SQVTM, CDR2 ANQGSEA. The CDR3 loop reads CSVENLAGGPEQYF. CDR3 DNA sequence: TGCAGCGTTGAAAATTTAGCGGGAGGGCCCGAGCAGTACTTC.

This chain links TRBV19 with TRBJ1-3; D is ambiguous. Germline V lookup: CDR1 LNHDA, CDR2 SQIVND (reference sequence). V was shortened by 5 bases and J by 0 bases, with 11 bases between the two germline ends. The CDR3 runs 15 residues. For the CDR3, the DNA is TGTGCCAGTAGTCGGCAGGTCAGCTCTGGAAACACCATATATTTT. Protein: CASSRQVSSGNTIYF. Using reference TRBV19 and TRBJ1-3 for the parts outside the CDR3, the full variable domain is DGGITQSPKYLFRKEGQNVTLSCEQNLNHDAMYWYRQDPGQGLRLIYYSQIVNDFQKGDIAEGYSVSREKKESFPLTVTSAQKNPTAFYLCASSRQVSSGNTIYFGEGSWLTVV.

The chain uses TRBV4-2 and TRBJ2-2; 8 positions match TRBD1. CDR3 length equals 15 residues. V lost 1 base and J lost 7; bases outside the gene matches: 5. From germline, CDR1 is LGHNA and CDR2 YNFKEQ. CDR3 loop: CASSQGQGSYGELFF. The CDR3 DNA reads as TGTGCCAGCAGCCAAGGACAGGGGAGTTACGGGGAGCTGTTTTTT.

The J gene is TRBJ1-6, the V gene TRBV7-6; 8 positions agree with TRBD1. With 5 bases clipped from V and 10 bases from J, the junction kept 10 bases outside the gene matches. Germline assignment: CDR1 SGHVS and CDR2 FNYEAQ. The CDR3 totals 15 residues. The CDR3 here is CASSPGQGEGSPLHF. The CDR3 DNA reads as TGTGCCAGCAGCCCAGGACAGGGCGAGGGGTCACCCCTCCACTTT.